The rows below give T cell receptor beta chains drawn from one sample of a study of T cell responses to AZD1222 COVID-19 vaccine. Profiling relied on immunoSEQ multiplex PCR, and the TCRdb table lists in-frame clones only, not all of them. This table has over 200,000 clones, roughly 94% appearing once. Material: peripheral blood, obtained 28 days after the second dose of the MenACWY control vaccine. These receptors came from an adult who received the MenACWY meningococcal vaccine as a control. Both conserved end residues are part of each CDR3. Each record gives: CDR3 length, D gene, J gene, V gene, CDR3 protein, CDR3 DNA. D genes are given only for firm matches.

14	TRBD1	TRBJ1-4	TRBV28	CASSVGQGMEKLFF	TGTGCCAGCAGCGTGGGACAGGGGATGGAGAAACTGTTTTTT
15	-	TRBJ1-2	TRBV7-9	CASSLDVTANYGYTF	TGTGCCAGCAGCTTAGATGTTACAGCTAACTATGGCTACACCTTC
13	-	TRBJ2-7	TRBV2	CASSVTGNYEQYF	TGTGCCAGCAGTGTGACGGGAAACTACGAGCAGTACTTC
14	TRBD1	TRBJ2-7	TRBV27	CASSLKTGAYEQYF	TGTGCCAGCAGTTTAAAGACAGGGGCCTACGAGCAGTACTTC
14	-	TRBJ1-3	TRBV5-3	CATLERAGGNTIYF	TGTGCCACCCTGGAGCGGGCTGGAGGAAACACCATATATTTT
15	-	TRBJ1-3	TRBV4-3	CASSQLPGEGNTIYF	TGCGCCAGCAGCCAATTGCCCGGGGAGGGAAACACCATATATTTT
14	-	TRBJ2-7	TRBV3-1/TRBV3-2	CASSQNPGSYEQYF	TGTGCCAGCAGCCAAAACCCGGGCTCCTACGAGCAGTACTTC
17	-	TRBJ1-1	TRBV15	CATSREGKRPMNTEAFF	TGTGCCACCAGCAGAGAGGGGAAACGGCCCATGAACACTGAAGCTTTCTTT
15	-	TRBJ2-2	TRBV2	CASSEVPANTGELFF	TGTGCCAGCAGTGAAGTTCCGGCGAACACCGGGGAGCTGTTTTTT
15	-	TRBJ2-7	TRBV7-2	CASSDVSTYAYEQYF	TGTGCCAGCAGCGATGTCTCGACATACGCCTACGAGCAGTACTTC
18	-	TRBJ1-3	TRBV9	CASSSGDWAGRGGNTIYF	TGTGCCAGCAGCTCCGGAGACTGGGCAGGCCGGGGGGGAAACACCATATATTTT
14	TRBD1	TRBJ1-2	TRBV7-2	CASSRDSQDYGYTF	TGTGCCAGCAGCCGGGACAGTCAGGACTATGGCTACACCTTC
15	-	TRBJ1-2	TRBV3-1/TRBV3-2	CASSPQGGHLGVYTF	TGTGCCAGCAGCCCCCAAGGGGGACACCTAGGGGTCTACACCTTC
15	TRBD1	TRBJ1-2	TRBV27	CASSPGTGGFYGYTF	TGTGCCAGCAGCCCCGGGACAGGGGGCTTCTATGGCTACACCTTC
12	-	TRBJ1-5	TRBV6-2/TRBV6-3	CASSHGNQPQHF	TGTGCCAGCAGTCACGGGAACCAGCCCCAGCATTTT
15	-	TRBJ2-3	TRBV7-9	CASSLGGASTDTQYF	TGTGCCAGCAGCTTAGGCGGGGCAAGCACAGATACGCAGTATTTT
14	-	TRBJ2-2	TRBV5-4	CASSLNSYTGELFF	TGTGCCAGCAGCTTGAACTCTTACACCGGGGAGCTGTTTTTT
12	-	TRBJ1-2	TRBV29-1	CSVDRGRSDYTF	TGCAGCGTTGACCGGGGACGATCGGACTACACCTTC